The entry below describes one T cell receptor beta chain. This clone showed up just once. Its antigen is currently not known. No much larger clone exists at a distance of one base, and base qualities are not known. The collaborating institutions used their own protocols to collect whole blood in K2EDTA tubes. For TCRbeta analysis, collaborator samples were shipped as frozen whole blood, as isolated PBMCs, or as DNA extracted from either sample type. These data are taken from a study of blood T cell repertoires in COVID-19 (TCRdb year 2020). About the investigation overall: Samples from collaborators originated in the United States, Italy and Spain and spanned both the acute and convalescent phases of COVID-19. The prospective study material was composed of cDNA or gDNA derived from T cells, B-cell-depleted T cells, or PBMCs. Subjects who had been exposed to COVID-19, were actively infected with it, or had recovered from it provided the deeply sampled blood TCRbeta repertoires that made up the dataset. The repertoires were released in a freely available public database intended as a resource for research on the immune response to SARS-CoV-2. The samples were drawn from the first 160 participants of the ongoing ImmuneRACE study and from 950 to 1,500 subjects provided by 6 global collaborators. Nearly every sample came with metadata listing a de-identified subject ID, COVID-19 status, age in years and sex. Where available, HLA class I and class II types were obtained from metadata supplied by the sample provider rather than from assay-based typing.

The immunoSEQ Assay, a bias-controlled multiplex PCR, was used to amplify TCRbeta CDR3 regions from genomic DNA. The study's processing was this. Nucleated cell counts per sample were estimated from amplification of reference gene primers within the assay. To quantify the absolute abundance of each unique TCRbeta CDR3 rearrangement, sequence reads were collapsed and filtered. Productive Simpson clonality was computed per sample as the square root of Simpson's diversity index over productive rearrangements. Drawn from immuneACCESS, this table holds only the in-frame rearrangements with V and J called that TCRdb kept. Clones are partly lost; checked studies trace under half to an unresolved V gene and leave the rest unexplained. That table is the source of V, J and clone size, and D and trimming were worked out from the DNA. This sample is represented by about 100,000 clones; 85% to 90% of them were singletons. About 13% of the sample is in the top ten clones.

General study outcomes and caveats: How much clinical and demographic metadata was included differed by source and by participant, and the metadata was provided uncurated.

Spanning cysteine to phenylalanine, the CDR3 consists of 13 amino acids. Only the CDR3 portion is preserved as DNA: 39 bases, with reading frame beginning at the first base. Looking up the germline V gene yields CDR1 KGHSH and CDR2 LQKENI. The V and J ends are trimmed by 6 bases and 1 base, leaving 9 bases between them. This clonotype was sampled from a human donor in a cohort sampled during active COVID-19. Here the chain combines TRBV18 and TRBJ1-1; TRBD1 could be the D gene, as 5 bases match. The sample consisted of peripheral blood. The encoded CDR3 is CASSLGGNTEAFF. In nucleotides, the sequence is TGTGCCAGCTCCCTGGGGGGGAACACTGAAGCTTTCTTT.